This TCR beta chain appears in the sequencing data of a study of T cell repertoires in cytomegalovirus infection. Study-wide background: Use of recently identified HLA-C-restricted and well-studied HLA-B-restricted CMV epitopes was part of the study.

Regarding this clonotype: Its antigen is not known.

TCRdb ran MiXCR on the reads and lists one entry per CDR3 protein. Here the sample spans 650,000 to 900,000 distinct CDR3 sequences, 25% to 35% being singletons. CDR1 is SGHVS, CDR2 FNYEAQ, per germline. The CDR3 length is 13 residues. V lost 8 bases and J 6 bases, leaving 14 bases between the germline ends. Material: cultured CD8+ T cells from PBMCs, obtained from culture after CMV antigen stimulation. The chain combines TRBV7-6 with TRBJ1-5; D might be TRBD1 (5 bases). The origin of this receptor is a human donor in good health (CMV status not recorded). Some clones in this sample may be carry-over from other donors' samples. For the CDR3, the DNA is TGTGCCAGCGGATTTGGGACCGGTCAGCCCCAGCATTTT. Translating gives CASGFGTGQPQHF.